Below are 22 T cell receptor beta chains sequenced from a single sample in a study of memory CD4+ T cells and cytomegalovirus serostatus. Some clones are missing from TCRdb's copy, which holds only in-frame ones; the method was immunoSEQ multiplex PCR. The sample includes 25,000 to 40,000 clones, around 76% of them seen just once. Single viable CD3+CD4+CD8-CD45RO+ cells were sorted as the memory CD4+ T cells. Sequenced input: memory CD4+ T cells from blood. The receptors originated from an adult in good health and CMV-seronegative. Some clones in this sample may be carry-over from other donors' samples.

The rearrangement uses TRBV7-2 and TRBJ2-7; 7 bases fit TRBD2. The junction had 12 bases not matched to a gene; V was cut back by 3 bases and J by 7 bases. The length of the CDR3 is 15 residues. Germline assignment: CDR1 SGHTA and CDR2 FQGNSA. For the CDR3, the DNA is TGTGCCAGCAGCTTGGCCGGGGGAGGGAAGTTTGAGCAGTACTTC. Its translation is CASSLAGGGKFEQYF.

The chain has TRBV7-6 and TRBJ1-4; TRBD1 agrees at 8 bases. Germline V gene lookup returns CDR1 SGHVS and CDR2 FNYEAQ. J was trimmed by 7 bases and V by 5 bases; bases with no gene match: 12. The CDR3 extends over 16 amino acids. In DNA form, the CDR3 reads TGTGCCAGCAGCCCACAACAGGGGGGTCGGAGTGAAAAACTGTTTTTT. Amino acids: CASSPQQGGRSEKLFF.

This clone was found a few times. The rearrangement joins TRBV10-3 to TRBJ2-1; 7 bases are shared with TRBD2. Germline lookup yields CDR1 ENHRY and CDR2 SYGVKD. The CDR3 loop spans 14 amino acids. After removal of 7 bases from V and 6 bases from J, the junction contained 9 bases not matched to a gene. CDR3 coding DNA: TGTGCCATCAACGGACTAGGGTTAAGCAATGAGCAGTTCTTC. Amino acid sequence: CAINGLGLSNEQFF.

This chain joins TRBV11-2 and TRBJ1-1; a possible D gene is TRBD1 (6 bases). Trimming pared 1 base from V and 1 base from J, leaving 7 bases between. The CDR3 totals 14 residues. Germline V CDR1 and CDR2: SGHAT, FQNNGV. The CDR3 DNA is TGTGCCAGCAGCTTAGGGGGACAGAACACTGAAGCTTTCTTT. Translated, it gives CASSLGGQNTEAFF. Variable domain in full (rest from reference TRBV11-2 and TRBJ1-1): EAGVAQSPRYKIIEKRQSVAFWCNPISGHATLYWYQQILGQGPKLLIQFQNNGVVDDSQLPKDRFSAERLKGVDSTLKIQPAKLEDSAVYLCASSLGGQNTEAFFGQGTRLTVV.

The chain employs TRBV5-1 and TRBJ1-1, with D possibly matching TRBD1 (5 bases). The V end lost 4 bases, the J end lost 0 bases, and 10 bases lay between the germline ends. The CDR3 totals 14 residues. Germline V lookup: CDR1 SGHRS, CDR2 YFSETQ. CDR3 bases: TGCGCCAGCAGCGGGCAGGGCCTGAACACTGAAGCTTTCTTT. Translation: CASSGQGLNTEAFF.

The V and J genes are TRBV6-1 and TRBJ2-1; 8 bases align to TRBD1. The CDR3 is made up of 14 amino acids. The J segment lost 6 bases and the V segment lost 4 bases, leaving 5 bases of the junction unmatched. CDR1 is MNHNS and CDR2 is SASEGT in the germline V gene. CDR3 amino acids: CASSARQGPNEQFF. CDR3 nucleotide sequence: TGTGCCAGCAGTGCCAGACAGGGGCCCAATGAGCAGTTCTTC.

The chain uses TRBV19 and TRBJ2-7; 12 positions match TRBD1. The CDR3 is 14 amino acids. V shed 5 bases and J 6 bases; nucleotides not matched to a gene: 5. Germline values: CDR1 LNHDA, CDR2 SQIVND (reference sequence). CDR3 protein: CASSGDRGRFEQYF. The CDR3 bases are TGTGCCAGTAGTGGGGACAGGGGGCGCTTCGAGCAGTACTTC. The variable domain in full, with the rest retrieved from reference TRBV19 and TRBJ2-7, is DGGITQSPKYLFRKEGQNVTLSCEQNLNHDAMYWYRQDPGQGLRLIYYSQIVNDFQKGDIAEGYSVSREKKESFPLTVTSAQKNPTAFYLCASSGDRGRFEQYFGPGTRLTVT.

This rearrangement joins TRBV5-6 to TRBJ1-5, with D tentatively TRBD1 (6 bases). Germline CDR1 and CDR2: SGHDT and YYEEEE. The CDR3 is 15 amino acids. V lost 1 base, J lost 5 bases, and 13 bases lay in between. The CDR3 protein is CASSLQGRGDQPQHF. DNA for the CDR3: TGTGCCAGCAGCTTGCAGGGGCGAGGAGATCAGCCCCAGCATTTT. Supplemented by reference TRBV5-6 and TRBJ1-5, the full variable domain reads DAGVTQSPTHLIKTRGQQVTLRCSPKSGHDTVSWYQQALGQGPQFIFQYYEEEERQRGNFPDRFSGHQFPNYSSELNVNALLLGDSALYLCASSLQGRGDQPQHFGDGTRLSIL.

The chain links TRBV4-3 to TRBJ1-2; possibly TRBD1 for D (5 bases). This CDR3 is 15 amino acids long. Germline values: CDR1 LGHNA, CDR2 YSLEER. Trimming took 3 bases from V and 6 from J, leaving 17 bases between them. In DNA form, the CDR3 reads TGCGCCAGCAGCCACAGCTGGAAGGGGACGGATGGCTACACCTTC. As protein: CASSHSWKGTDGYTF.

The chain is built from TRBV7-2 and TRBJ1-6, with TRBD1 matching 8 bases. In germline, CDR1 is SGHTA, CDR2 FQGNSA. J gave up 3 bases and V 5 bases, and 12 bases lay outside the gene matches. The CDR3 has 18 residues. Here the CDR3 reads CASSQFLLTGDYNSPLHF. The CDR3 nucleotides read TGTGCCAGCAGCCAGTTTTTATTGACAGGGGACTATAATTCACCCCTCCACTTT.

This clone was seen a few times. This sequence joins TRBV9 and TRBJ1-1; D not certain. In germline, CDR1 is SGDLS, CDR2 YYNGEE. The length of the CDR3 is 13 residues. V was shortened by 0 bases and J by 9 bases, with 12 bases between the two germline ends. The CDR3 nucleotides are TGTGCCAGCAGCGTAGGGCGCCACCGAAAAGCTTTCTTT. This codes for CASSVGRHRKAFF.

This chain joins TRBV6-1 and TRBJ1-1; D is unresolved. This CDR3 region has 13 residues. CDR1 and CDR2 (germline): MNHNS, SASEGT. The V and J ends lost 4 bases and 0 bases respectively, with 6 bases between them. Here the CDR3 DNA reads TGTGCCAGCAGTGCAGAAATGAACACTGAAGCTTTCTTT. This sequence encodes CASSAEMNTEAFF.

The chain employs TRBV4-2 and TRBJ1-1; no clear D gene. CDR1 and CDR2 (germline): LGHNA, YNFKEQ. The CDR3 extends over 17 amino acids. Trimming shortened V by 5 bases and J by 1 base, and 20 bases separated the two germline ends. The CDR3 nucleotides read TGTGCCAGCAGCTACCTCAGAGCCGACCGACGGAACACTGAAGCTTTCTTT. Translated: CASSYLRADRRNTEAFF.

The chain carries TRBV7-2 and TRBJ2-7; 10 positions agree with TRBD2. The CDR3 contains 15 residues. Germline CDR1 SGHTA, CDR2 FQGNSA. J was trimmed by 4 bases and V by 1 base; bases with no gene match: 4. The CDR3 loop reads CASSLVGSGGYEQYF. CDR3 DNA sequence: TGTGCCAGCAGCTTAGTAGGTAGCGGGGGGTACGAGCAGTACTTC.

The V gene is TRBV11-2, the J gene TRBJ1-4, with D tentatively TRBD1 (5 bases). The CDR3 totals 15 residues. The V gene's germline CDR1 is SGHAT and CDR2 FQNNGV. V was clipped by 6 bases and J by 10 bases, with 21 bases between them. The CDR3 spells CASRPPPGTVGKLFF. CDR3 in DNA: TGTGCCAGCAGGCCTCCCCCAGGGACCGTTGGAAAACTGTTTTTT.

The genes are TRBV5-6 and TRBJ2-1, with 9 bases that match TRBD2. The CDR3 covers 16 residues. The V segment lost 2 bases and the J segment 12 bases; nucleotides outside the gene matches: 15. Germline CDR1 and CDR2: SGHDT and YYEEEE. CDR3 in amino acids: CASSFPTSGPRGGQFF. Here the CDR3 DNA reads TGTGCCAGCAGCTTCCCGACTAGCGGCCCCCGTGGGGGGCAGTTCTTC.

The chain has TRBV7-2 and TRBJ1-1, with a tentative D call TRBD1 (6 bases). The V gene lost 7 bases and the J gene lost 5 bases, with 14 bases spanning the gap. The CDR3 has 13 amino acids. CDR1 and CDR2 from the germline V gene are SGHTA and FQGNSA. This CDR3 is CASNYNRDTEAFF. The CDR3 DNA follows: TGTGCCAGCAACTACAACAGGGATACTGAAGCTTTCTTT.

The genes are TRBV6-1 and TRBJ1-1; 9 bases match TRBD1. Germline assignment: CDR1 MNHNS and CDR2 SASEGT. Trimming cost V 2 bases and J 6 bases; bases outside gene matches: 4. The CDR3 totals 14 residues. DNA for the CDR3: TGTGCCAGCAGTGAACTCCGGGACAGGGCTGAAGCTTTCTTT. Residues: CASSELRDRAEAFF.

The chain links TRBV19 to TRBJ1-3, with 10 bases lining up with TRBD1. Germline V gives CDR1 LNHDA, CDR2 SQIVND (reference sequence). The CDR3 runs 18 residues. Trimming took 3 bases from V and 0 from J; bases not matched to a gene: 8. CDR3 residues: CASSISGQGMISGNTIYF. Here the CDR3 DNA reads TGTGCCAGTAGTATTTCGGGACAGGGGATGATCTCTGGAAACACCATATATTTT.

The rearrangement joins TRBV10-3 to TRBJ2-2; the D gene is possibly TRBD2 (6 bases). The CDR3 extends over 18 amino acids. V was cut by 5 bases and J by 0 bases, with 19 bases left in between. Germline CDR1 is ENHRY and CDR2 is SYGVKD. CDR3 amino acids: CAISSLPPGLANTGELFF. The CDR3 region has the DNA TGTGCCATCAGTTCTCTACCCCCGGGACTCGCGAACACCGGGGAGCTGTTTTTT.

The chain employs TRBV7-9 and TRBJ1-2; D remains unclear. The CDR3 is made up of 12 amino acids. CDR1 and CDR2 from the germline V gene are SEHNR and FQNEAQ (reference sequence). Trimming stripped 5 bases from V and 5 bases from J, with 9 bases between. In DNA, the CDR3 is TGTGCCAGCAGCAAGACTGGGTATGGCTACACCTTC. This translates into CASSKTGYGYTF.

This clone has only a few counts. The chain joins TRBV19 to TRBJ1-2; the D gene is possibly TRBD1 (5 bases). The CDR3 has 13 residues. V was cut by 1 base and J by 6 bases, with 9 bases left in between. In germline, CDR1 is LNHDA, CDR2 SQIVND (reference sequence). The CDR3 reads CASSIAAGNGYTF. The CDR3 coding sequence is TGTGCCAGTAGTATAGCGGCAGGGAATGGCTACACCTTC.